Sequencing of this T cell receptor (beta chain) was carried out in a study of blood T cell repertoires in COVID-19. Across the whole study: Samples of COVID-19 (acute and convalescent) were obtained from the United States, Italy and Spain.

Per the study methods: Cell counts per sample came from amplifying reference gene primers. Here immunoSEQ multiplex PCR was the method, and the copy in TCRdb shows in-frame clones only, minus some. V and J calls plus clone size are reproduced from that table; the DNA served to infer D and trimming. The data show some 380,000 clones, with more than 75% seen just once and about 1.2% held by the top ten. The V end was cut by 4 bases, the J end by 0 bases, with 10 bases between. Germline V CDR1 and CDR2: LGHDT, YNNKEL (reference sequence). The CDR3 has 15 residues. Sequenced sample: peripheral blood. This receptor was identified in a human donor with acute or convalescent COVID-19. The donor label of this sample is uncertain. This sequence joins TRBV3-1 (or the pseudogene TRBV3-2) and TRBJ1-3; D might be TRBD1 (6 bases). CDR3 sequence (DNA): TGTGCCAGCAGCCCGGGACACCGCTCTGGAAACACCATATATTTT. Translated, it gives CASSPGHRSGNTIYF.